The text below deals with one TCR beta chain. The record originates from a study of identical twins. TCRdb itself ran the 5' RACE reads through MiXCR, one entry per CDR3 protein. The sample shows under 300,000 distinct CDR3 sequences, over 12% of them seen only once. The CDR3 covers 15 residues. Germline CDR1 SNHLY, CDR2 FYNNEI. The V end was cut by 4 bases, the J end by 1 base, with 12 bases between. The specimen sequenced was memory (CD45RO+) T cells sorted from blood. The origin of this receptor is a woman aged 18-29 years in good health. This sequence joins TRBV2 and TRBJ2-3; perhaps TRBD2 as D (6 bases). DNA of the CDR3: TGTGCCAGCAGTGCCCCGGGAGTCGGCACAGATACGCAGTATTTT. This sequence encodes CASSAPGVGTDTQYF.